Sequencing of this T cell receptor beta chain was carried out in a study of identical twins' blood T cells. Study-level background: Some 50 million reads covered about 6 alpha-chain and about 6 beta-chain libraries. General study points: Twin similarity might stem from environmental factors, not only genetics. Twins shared about as many clonotypes as their cloneset sizes predicted.

CDR1 is MNHNY and CDR2 is SVGAGI in the germline V gene (reference sequence). The CDR3 is 14 residues long. Libraries were made from RNA as TCR cDNA, using a modified protocol. TCRdb recomputed calls from the 5' RACE reads with MiXCR, one row per CDR3 protein. The table has 350,000 to 450,000 distinct CDR3 sequences, about 28% seen once. This clonotype has just a few counts. What it recognizes is unknown. A read error may produce the germline difference seen at one junction end. The receptor's source is a woman aged 18 to 49 in good health. Sequencing was carried out using PBMCs. The chain carries TRBV6-6 and TRBJ1-1; 9 nucleotides match TRBD1. The CDR3 DNA reads as TGTGCCAGCAGTAACGGGGACAGGGTCACTGAGGCTTTCTTT. It translates to CASSNGDRVTEAFF.